The rows below give T cell receptor beta chains drawn from one sample of a study of T cell changes during pregnancy in multiple sclerosis. TCRdb keeps only in-frame clones here, not all; method: immunoSEQ multiplex PCR. The sample includes 40,000 or so clones, about nine tenths of them seen just once. The sequencing used CD4+ T cells from peripheral blood mononuclear cells, collected in the first trimester of pregnancy. The receptor set was obtained from a female donor in good health, enrolled as a control in a pregnancy study. Each CDR3 is given with its conserved first and last residue. The D gene is left open where the match is weak. Only some rows state a clone size, as once, few, many or a class for expanded clones.

size	J	V	D	CDR3	DNA
few	TRBJ1-6	TRBV18	NA	CASSPDWNNSPLHF	TGTGCCAGCTCACCCGACTGGAATAATTCACCCCTCCACTTT
NA	TRBJ1-1	TRBV7-8	NA	CASSLAGENTEAFF	TGTGCCAGCAGCTTAGCAGGGGAGAACACTGAAGCTTTCTTT
NA	TRBJ2-2	TRBV7-2	NA	CASSLVGTGRAGELFF	TGTGCCAGCAGCTTAGTCGGAACAGGGAGAGCCGGGGAGCTGTTTTTT
NA	TRBJ2-7	TRBV4-2	NA	CASSQGLIRGSYEQYF	TGTGCCAGCAGCCAAGGTTTGATAAGGGGTTCCTACGAGCAGTACTTC
NA	TRBJ1-6	TRBV28	NA	CASRTQGTYNSPLHF	TGTGCCAGCAGGACCCAGGGTACCTATAATTCACCCCTCCACTTT
NA	TRBJ2-3	TRBV6-5	TRBD2	CASLAGGTDTQYF	TGTGCCAGCTTGGCGGGGGGCACAGATACGCAGTATTTT
NA	TRBJ1-5	TRBV7-2	NA	CASSFEGVRSNQPQHF	TGTGCCAGCAGCTTCGAGGGGGTTCGGAGCAATCAGCCCCAGCATTTT
NA	TRBJ1-3	TRBV11-2	NA	CASSLDLAAGRNTIYF	TGTGCCAGCAGCTTAGATCTAGCGGCAGGGAGGAACACCATATATTTT
NA	TRBJ2-5	TRBV6-1	TRBD1	CASSERGTDQETQYF	TGTGCCAGCAGTGAAAGGGGGACAGATCAAGAGACCCAGTACTTC
NA	TRBJ2-7	TRBV6-5	NA	CASSYSNRGGAYEQYF	TGTGCCAGCAGTTACTCGAACAGGGGGGGGGCCTACGAGCAGTACTTC
once	TRBJ2-5	TRBV7-2	NA	CASRLWGGAGETQYF	TGTGCCAGCAGGCTTTGGGGGGGGGCGGGAGAGACCCAGTACTTC
NA	TRBJ2-4	TRBV18	TRBD2	CASSPPRGGRENIQYF	TGTGCCAGCTCACCACCCCGTGGAGGGAGGGAAAACATTCAGTACTTC
once	TRBJ2-7	TRBV30	TRBD1	CAGKDRLVYEQYF	TGTGCCGGCAAGGACAGGTTAGTCTACGAGCAGTACTTC
NA	TRBJ1-2	TRBV6-5	NA	CASRLDGYGYTF	TGTGCCAGCAGGCTCGACGGGTATGGCTACACCTTC
NA	TRBJ1-5	TRBV10-1	TRBD1	CATYPTGRSPQPQHF	TGCGCCACATATCCGACAGGGCGCTCCCCTCAGCCCCAGCATTTT
NA	TRBJ2-7	TRBV11-3	TRBD1	CASSPTGQVHEQYF	TGTGCCAGCAGCCCCACCGGACAGGTCCACGAGCAGTACTTC
NA	TRBJ1-2	TRBV9	TRBD1	CASSARQGGDGGYTF	TGTGCCAGCAGCGCCCGACAGGGGGGGGATGGTGGCTACACCTTC
NA	TRBJ2-1	TRBV19	NA	CASTYGGTRERNEQFF	TGTGCCAGTACCTACGGGGGGACACGCGAGAGGAATGAGCAGTTCTTC
NA	TRBJ2-2	TRBV2	NA	CASSARQAVTGELFF	TGTGCCAGCAGCGCCCGACAGGCGGTCACCGGGGAGCTGTTTTTT
once	TRBJ1-2	TRBV30	NA	CACNSDYGYTF	TGTGCCTGCAATTCGGACTATGGCTACACCTTC
NA	TRBJ2-1	TRBV10-3	NA	CAISVGTYNEQFF	TGTGCCATCAGCGTCGGGACCTACAATGAGCAGTTCTTC
NA	TRBJ2-7	TRBV27	NA	CASTTFSGERGSPYEQYF	TGTGCCAGCACTACTTTTTCAGGGGAGCGGGGCTCCCCCTACGAGCAGTACTTC
NA	TRBJ1-2	TRBV6-1	TRBD1	CASRKETGYYGYTF	TGTGCCAGCAGAAAAGAGACAGGGTACTATGGCTACACCTTC
NA	TRBJ2-1	TRBV2	NA	CASSQIVDEQFF	TGTGCCAGCAGTCAAATAGTGGATGAGCAGTTCTTC
NA	TRBJ1-3	TRBV5-8	TRBD1	CASSFTGTGYSGNTIYF	TGTGCCAGCAGCTTTACCGGGACAGGGTACTCTGGAAACACCATATATTTT
once	TRBJ1-3	TRBV18	TRBD1	CASSPRGPTTSGNTIYF	TGTGCCAGCTCACCGAGGGGGCCAACTACCTCTGGAAACACCATATATTTT
NA	TRBJ2-1	TRBV19	TRBD2	CASSIGRAGGNEQFF	TGTGCCAGTAGTATCGGAAGAGCGGGGGGCAATGAGCAGTTCTTC
NA	TRBJ2-5	TRBV6-1	TRBD2	CASTKTSGGIGTQYF	TGTGCCAGCACCAAGACTAGCGGGGGGATAGGGACCCAGTACTTC
NA	TRBJ1-4	TRBV9	NA	CASSLGNINEKLFF	TGTGCCAGCAGCCTCGGGAATATTAATGAAAAACTGTTTTTT
NA	TRBJ1-1	TRBV6-6	NA	CASMRGMNTEAFF	TGTGCCAGCATGAGGGGGATGAACACTGAAGCTTTCTTT
NA	TRBJ2-3	TRBV9	TRBD2	CASSVGSGGAVTQYF	TGTGCCAGCAGCGTAGGAAGCGGGGGGGCGGTTACGCAGTATTTT
NA	TRBJ1-6	TRBV7-2	TRBD1	CASSSRDSYSPLHF	TGTGCCAGCAGCTCTAGGGACAGCTATTCACCCCTCCACTTT
few	TRBJ2-3	TRBV7-2	NA	CASSPRRGSGDTQYF	TGTGCCAGCAGCCCCCGAAGGGGGTCTGGAGATACGCAGTATTTT
NA	TRBJ1-5	TRBV7-8	NA	CASSLRGGAGGNQPQHF	TGTGCCAGCAGCTTACGAGGGGGGGCAGGGGGCAATCAGCCCCAGCATTTT
once	TRBJ2-3	TRBV19	TRBD2	CASSIEGGSAGGITDTQYF	TGTGCCAGTAGTATAGAGGGGGGATCGGCGGGGGGCATCACAGATACGCAGTATTTT
once	TRBJ2-3	TRBV4-3	TRBD2	CASSQGLGRGSTDTQYF	TGCGCCAGCAGCCAAGGACTAGGGCGGGGGAGCACAGATACGCAGTATTTT
NA	TRBJ1-2	TRBV7-3	NA	CASSPHGTPGGGYTF	TGTGCCAGCAGCCCCCATGGGACACCCGGGGGGGGCTACACCTTC
NA	TRBJ1-5	TRBV30	TRBD1	CAWSEETGRDVDQPQHF	TGTGCCTGGAGTGAAGAGACAGGGCGCGACGTGGATCAGCCCCAGCATTTT
NA	TRBJ2-3	TRBV7-9	NA	CASSFSGYTDTQYF	TGTGCCAGCAGCTTCAGCGGATACACAGATACGCAGTATTTT
NA	TRBJ1-5	TRBV5-6	NA	CASSLASGSNQPQHF	TGTGCCAGCAGCTTAGCGAGCGGGAGCAATCAGCCCCAGCATTTT
NA	TRBJ2-1	TRBV9	TRBD2	CASSVGVAGLNEQFF	TGTGCCAGCAGCGTAGGGGTAGCGGGACTTAATGAGCAGTTCTTC
NA	TRBJ1-2	TRBV19	NA	CASSIAPGLGYGYTF	TGTGCCAGTAGTATAGCCCCAGGGTTGGGCTATGGCTACACCTTC
NA	TRBJ2-3	TRBV28	TRBD2	CASSLATSSTDTQYF	TGTGCCAGCAGTTTGGCGACTAGCAGCACAGATACGCAGTATTTT
NA	TRBJ2-1	TRBV4-3	NA	CASSHVVLSYNEQFF	TGCGCCAGCAGCCACGTAGTGCTCTCCTACAATGAGCAGTTCTTC
NA	TRBJ1-4	TRBV7-9	NA	CASSFRQGSEKLFF	TGTGCCAGCAGCTTTCGGCAGGGGAGTGAAAAACTGTTTTTT
NA	TRBJ2-3	TRBV4-1	NA	CASSQDVLTEGRTDTQYF	TGCGCCAGCAGCCAAGATGTCCTTACAGAGGGCCGCACAGATACGCAGTATTTT
NA	TRBJ1-2	TRBV7-2	NA	CASSLTGQYYGYTF	TGTGCCAGCAGCTTAACGGGACAATACTATGGCTACACCTTC
NA	TRBJ2-7	TRBV19	NA	CASSKLMNYEQYF	TGTGCCAGTAGTAAGCTTATGAACTACGAGCAGTACTTC